This is a list of T cell receptor beta chains from one sample in a study of cytomegalovirus exposure and HLA in healthy donors. Profiling relied on immunoSEQ multiplex PCR, and the TCRdb table lists in-frame clones only, not all of them. Here the sample spans hundreds of thousands of clones, 80% to 90% being singletons. The sample comprised PBMCs. Every receptor here comes from a man younger than 35 in good health and CMV-seronegative. Each CDR3 is given with its conserved first and last residue. D genes are given only for firm matches. Clone size is given for some rows only: seen once, a few or many times, or a class if the clone is expanded.

>.|TRBJ2-7|TRBD2|TRBV7-7
TGTGCTAGCAGCTCTGGACTAGCATACGAGCAGTACTTC
CASSSGLAYEQYF
>few|TRBJ1-5|.|TRBV7-6
TGTGCCAGCAGCTTACAGGGTGGGCAGCCCCAGCATTTT
CASSLQGGQPQHF
>once|TRBJ1-6|.|TRBV6-5
TGTGCCAGCAGTTACGGGACTGGGTCACCCCTCCACTTT
CASSYGTGSPLHF
>.|TRBJ2-5|.|TRBV29-1
TGCAGCGTTGTACCATCCGCGGAGACCCAGTACTTC
CSVVPSAETQYF
>.|TRBJ2-1|TRBD1|TRBV5-6
TGTGCCAGCAGCTTTACACAGGGGGTTGAGCAGTTCTTC
CASSFTQGVEQFF
>.|TRBJ2-7|TRBD1|TRBV25-1
TGTGCCAGCAGTGTGGGACAGCCCTACGAGCAGTACTTC
CASSVGQPYEQYF
>.|TRBJ2-3|.|TRBV4-1
TGCGCCAGCAGCCAGCGGGGAAGCACAGATACGCAGTATTTT
CASSQRGSTDTQYF
>.|TRBJ1-1|.|TRBV7-2
TGTGCCAGCAGCACGCGACAGAGGATGAACACTGAAGCTTTCTTT
CASSTRQRMNTEAFF
>.|TRBJ2-7|TRBD1|TRBV9
TGTGCCAGCAGCCCCCGGGACAGGGGGTTTTCGGAGCAGTACTTC
CASSPRDRGFSEQYF
>once|TRBJ1-2|.|TRBV5-4
TGTGCCAGCCGCCCCCGGGGACAAAGTTTCAACTATGGCTACACCTTC
CASRPRGQSFNYGYTF
>.|TRBJ1-1|TRBD1|TRBV6-5
TGTGCCAGCAGTTACTCGACCGGGACAGGCACGGGTGAAGCTTTCTTT
CASSYSTGTGTGEAFF
>.|TRBJ2-5|.|TRBV18
TGTGCCAGCTCAGCGGCGGGGGAGACCCAGTACTTC
CASSAAGETQYF
>.|TRBJ1-3|TRBD1|TRBV4-1
TGCGCCAGCAGCCAACCGGGACAGGGGGCCGGAGCCTCTGGAAACACCATATATTTT
CASSQPGQGAGASGNTIYF
>.|TRBJ1-1|.|TRBV4-1
TGCGCCAGCAGCCAAGACCCGGGACGCTTCGGGGGGAACACTGAAGCTTTCTTT
CASSQDPGRFGGNTEAFF